This T cell receptor beta chain derives from a study of shared clonotypes between healthy human individuals. The V gene lost 0 bases and the J gene lost 16 bases, with 11 bases spanning the gap. CDR3 size: 12 residues. CDR1 and CDR2 from the germline V gene are SGDLS and YYNGEE. CD45RO-negative CD8 cells positively selected for CCR7 made up the naive population, which excluded terminally differentiated effector memory CD45RA+ cells. Generated by immunoSEQ multiplex PCR, the TCRdb table keeps only in-frame clones and is missing some. This sample has around 2,000,000 clones, with approximately 94% found just once.

Sample: naive CD8+ T cells sorted from blood. This clonotype originated in a man aged 18 to 29 in good health. This sequence joins TRBV9 and TRBJ1-6, with TRBD1 as a possible D gene (5 bases). The CDR3 bases are TGTGCCAGCAGCGTAGATGGGGGGTGGCTCCACTTT. The encoded protein is CASSVDGGWLHF.